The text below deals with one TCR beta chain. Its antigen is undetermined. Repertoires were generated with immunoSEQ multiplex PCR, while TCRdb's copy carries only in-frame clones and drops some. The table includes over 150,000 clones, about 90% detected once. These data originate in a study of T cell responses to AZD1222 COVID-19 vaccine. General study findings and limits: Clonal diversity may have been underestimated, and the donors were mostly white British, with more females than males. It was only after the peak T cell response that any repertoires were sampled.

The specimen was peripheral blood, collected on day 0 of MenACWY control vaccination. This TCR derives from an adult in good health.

The DNA of the CDR3 is TGTGCCAGTAGTTACAGGAACACTGAAGCTTTCTTT. Its translation is CASSYRNTEAFF. The chain joins TRBV19 to TRBJ1-1; D is unclear. Trimming shortened V by 5 bases and J by 1 base, and 5 bases separated the two germline ends. Germline CDR1 reads LNHDA; CDR2 reads SQIVND (reference sequence). CDR3 length equals 12 residues.